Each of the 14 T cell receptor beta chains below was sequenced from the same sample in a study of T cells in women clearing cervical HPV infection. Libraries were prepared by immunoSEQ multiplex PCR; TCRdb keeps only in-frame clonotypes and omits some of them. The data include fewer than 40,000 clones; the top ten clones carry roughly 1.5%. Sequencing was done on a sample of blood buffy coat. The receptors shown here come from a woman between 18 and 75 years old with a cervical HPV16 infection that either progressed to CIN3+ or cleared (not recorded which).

CDR3 bases read: TGTGCCACCCTTCGGACAGGGTCAACAGATACG. It yields the protein CATLRTGSTDT. The whole CDR3 reads CATLRTGSTDTQYF. This chain uses TRBV19 with TRBJ2-3; TRBD1 matches 8 bases. Sequencing ends 3 residues short of the CDR3 end; the germline J gene provides the rest. This CDR3 has 14 residues. Germline lookup yields CDR1 LNHDA and CDR2 SQIVND (reference sequence). V gave up 10 bases and J gave up 3 bases; unmatched junction bases: 9. Variable domain in full (rest from reference TRBV19 and TRBJ2-3): DGGITQSPKYLFRKEGQNVTLSCEQNLNHDAMYWYRQDPGQGLRLIYYSQIVNDFQKGDIAEGYSVSREKKESFPLTVTSAQKNPTAFYLCATLRTGSTDTQYFGPGTRLTVL.

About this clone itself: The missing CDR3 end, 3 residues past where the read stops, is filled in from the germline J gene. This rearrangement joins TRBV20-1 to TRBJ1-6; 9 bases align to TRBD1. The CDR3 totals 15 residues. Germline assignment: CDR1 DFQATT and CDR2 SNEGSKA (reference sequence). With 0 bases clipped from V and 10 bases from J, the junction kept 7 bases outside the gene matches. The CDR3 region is CSARDAGTGSSPLHF. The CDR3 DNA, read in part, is TGCAGTGCTAGAGATGCTGGGACAGGGTCATCACCC.

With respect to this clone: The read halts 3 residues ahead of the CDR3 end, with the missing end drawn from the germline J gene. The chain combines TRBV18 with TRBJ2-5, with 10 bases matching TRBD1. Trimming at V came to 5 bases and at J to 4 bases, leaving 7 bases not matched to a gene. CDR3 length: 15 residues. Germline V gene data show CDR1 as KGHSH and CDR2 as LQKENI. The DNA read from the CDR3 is TGTGCCAGCTCATACGGACAGGGGGTTGGAGAGACC. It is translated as CASSYGQGVGET. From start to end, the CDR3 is CASSYGQGVGETQYF.

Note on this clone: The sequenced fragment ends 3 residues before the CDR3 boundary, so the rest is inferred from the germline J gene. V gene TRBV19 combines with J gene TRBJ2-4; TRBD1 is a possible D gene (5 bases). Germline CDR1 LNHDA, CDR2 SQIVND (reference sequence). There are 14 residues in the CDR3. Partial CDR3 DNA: TGTGCCAGTAGTACCGGTTCCAAGGGGTATGGT. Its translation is CASSTGSKGYG. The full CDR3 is CASSTGSKGYGQYF.

The CDR3 DNA, read in part, is TGTGCCAGTAGTATCTCCGGGACAGGGGTCGAG. It specifies CASSISGTGVE. The full-length CDR3 reads as CASSISGTGVEQYF. The V gene is TRBV19, the J gene TRBJ2-7; 10 bases are shared with TRBD1. The read halts 3 residues ahead of the CDR3 end, with the missing end drawn from the germline J gene. The CDR3 length is 14 residues. The germline V gene encodes CDR1 LNHDA and CDR2 SQIVND (reference sequence). Trimming cost V 3 bases and J 6 bases; bases outside gene matches: 5.

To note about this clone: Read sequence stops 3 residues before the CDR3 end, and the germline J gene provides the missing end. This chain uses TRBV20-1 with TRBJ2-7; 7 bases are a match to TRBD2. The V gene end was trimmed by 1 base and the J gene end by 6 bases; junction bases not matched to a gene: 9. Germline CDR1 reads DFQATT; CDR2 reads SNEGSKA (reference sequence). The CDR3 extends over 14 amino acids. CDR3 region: CSARVRTRSIEQYF. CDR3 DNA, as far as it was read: TGCAGTGCTAGAGTCCGGACTAGAAGTATCGAG.

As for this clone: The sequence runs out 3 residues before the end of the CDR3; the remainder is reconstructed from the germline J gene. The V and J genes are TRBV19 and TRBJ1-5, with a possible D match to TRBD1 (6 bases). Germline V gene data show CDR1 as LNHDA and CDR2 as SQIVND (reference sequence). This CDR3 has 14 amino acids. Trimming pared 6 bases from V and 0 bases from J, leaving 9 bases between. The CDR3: CASSRGLSNQPQHF. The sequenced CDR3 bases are TGTGCCAGTAGCAGGGGCCTTAGCAATCAGCCC.

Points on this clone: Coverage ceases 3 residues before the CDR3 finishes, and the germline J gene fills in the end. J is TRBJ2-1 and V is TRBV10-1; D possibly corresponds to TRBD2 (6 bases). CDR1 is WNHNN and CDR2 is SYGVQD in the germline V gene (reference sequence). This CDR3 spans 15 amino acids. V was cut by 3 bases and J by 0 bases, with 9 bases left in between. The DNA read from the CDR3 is TGCGCCAGCAGTGATAGCGGTAGCTCCTACAATGAG. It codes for CASSDSGSSYNE. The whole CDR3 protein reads CASSDSGSSYNEQFF.

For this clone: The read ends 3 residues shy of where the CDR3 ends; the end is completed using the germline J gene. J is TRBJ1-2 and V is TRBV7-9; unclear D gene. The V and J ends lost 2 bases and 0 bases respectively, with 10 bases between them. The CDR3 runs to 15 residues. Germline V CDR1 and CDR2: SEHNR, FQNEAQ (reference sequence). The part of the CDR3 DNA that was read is TGTGCCAGCAGCTTATTGTCCTTTTCTAACTATGGC. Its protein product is CASSLLSFSNYG. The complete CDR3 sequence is CASSLLSFSNYGYTF.

CDR3 amino acids: CASRHPIDREFWETQYF. CDR3 DNA (partial): TGTGCCAGCAGACACCCGATCGACAGGGAGTTTTGGGAGACC. The V and J genes are TRBV6-2 or TRBV6-3 and TRBJ2-5; TRBD1 agrees at 7 bases. The CDR3 end falls 3 residues outside the read, so it is completed with the germline J gene. The CDR3 spans 17 residues. CDR1 is MNHEY, CDR2 SVGEGT, per germline. The V segment lost 6 bases and the J segment 5 bases; nucleotides outside the gene matches: 18.

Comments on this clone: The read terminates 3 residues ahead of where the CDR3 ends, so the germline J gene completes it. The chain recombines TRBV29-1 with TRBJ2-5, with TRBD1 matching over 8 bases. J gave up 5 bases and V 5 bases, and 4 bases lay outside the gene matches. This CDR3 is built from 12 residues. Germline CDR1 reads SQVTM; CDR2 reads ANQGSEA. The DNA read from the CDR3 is TGCAGCGTTCTCAGGGGGCTGGAGACC. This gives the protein CSVLRGLET. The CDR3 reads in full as CSVLRGLETQYF.

The CDR3 is CASSEYVGAGELFF. CDR3 DNA, as far as it was read: TGTGCCAGCAGTGAATATGTAGGGGCCGGGGAG. The chain employs TRBV2 and TRBJ2-2, with a tentative D call TRBD1 (5 bases). The read comes to an end 3 residues before the CDR3 does, leaving the germline J gene to fill in the end. Per germline, CDR1 SNHLY and CDR2 FYNNEI. Trimming removed 2 bases from V and 6 bases from J, with 10 bases in between. This CDR3 has 14 residues.

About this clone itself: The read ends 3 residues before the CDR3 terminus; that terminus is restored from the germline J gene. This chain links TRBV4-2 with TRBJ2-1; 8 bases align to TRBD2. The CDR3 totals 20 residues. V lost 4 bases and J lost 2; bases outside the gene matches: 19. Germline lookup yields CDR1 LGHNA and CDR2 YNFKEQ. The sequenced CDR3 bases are TGTGCCAGCAGCCCCTGGGGAGTGCTCCCAGCGGGAGTCACCTACAATGAG. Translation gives CASSPWGVLPAGVTYNE. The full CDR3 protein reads CASSPWGVLPAGVTYNEQFF.

The CDR3 DNA, read in part, is TGTGCCAGCTCACCACAACAGGTGGGGGAAAAA. Translation: CASSPQQVGEK. The whole CDR3 sequence reads CASSPQQVGEKLFF. The chain uses TRBV18 and TRBJ1-4; a possible D gene is TRBD1 (5 bases). The CDR3 extends 3 residues past the end of the read, so its final part is completed from the germline J gene. Between the trimmed V and J ends, which lost 1 base and 8 bases, there was a span of 11 bases. The germline V gene encodes CDR1 KGHSH and CDR2 LQKENI. This CDR3 is built from 14 residues.